This T cell receptor (beta chain) was sequenced for a study of T cell responses to AZD1222 COVID-19 vaccine. As for the study in general: Analysis merged second doses at about 4 or about 12 weeks.

The study, taken as a whole, reports: Reports indicate that nearly half of spike-specific TCRs are directed at unmutated variant regions. Across spike, vaccine-associated CD4 TCRs were found, dominant at 160-218 and 743-854.

As for this clone: What it binds is not known.

Produced via immunoSEQ multiplex PCR; TCRdb's table is partial and in-frame only. This repertoire shows around 140,000 clones, about 91% found once; its top ten account for under 1.5%. Trimming took off 3 bases at V and 0 bases at J, with 16 bases between the two ends. CDR1 is SGHNT and CDR2 is YYREEE in the germline V gene (reference sequence). The CDR3 is 18 residues long. The receptor's source is an adult in good health. This sequence joins TRBV5-4 and TRBJ2-6; no firm D call. The source was peripheral blood, collected on day 0 of AZD1222 vaccination. The CDR3 region is CASSSTLFTGSGANVLTF. The DNA for the CDR3 is TGTGCCAGCAGCTCAACGTTATTTACCGGCTCTGGGGCCAACGTCCTGACTTTC.